Sequencing of this TCR beta chain was carried out in a study of T-cell reconstitution after alpha-beta-depleted transplantation in children. Regarding the study as a whole: It was newly produced T cells that mostly accounted for T-cell counts and diversity one year after transplant. At day 60, the high TCRbeta diversity found in some patients originated from recipient T cells and thymic progenitors that had survived. Roughly two months post-transplant, alpha-beta T cells reportedly originated from several hundred graft clones that had expanded.

This clonotype was picked up a small number of times. The antigen is undetermined. Using unique molecular identifiers, the investigators prepared the TCRbeta library. TCRdb called the PCR reads again in MiXCR, with one record for every CDR3 protein. The profile covers 500,000 to 650,000 distinct CDR3 sequences, with about an eighth appearing a single time and 13% to 15% taken by the ten largest. Trimming stripped 5 bases from V and 7 bases from J, with 11 bases between. Per germline, CDR1 MDHEN and CDR2 SYDVKM. The CDR3 covers 12 residues. The source was PBMCs, mostly from graft donor cells, collected 180 days after TCRalphabeta/CD19-depleted stem cell transplant. The clonotype originates from a female patient between 2 and 10 years old who had a stem cell transplant for aplastic anemia, so the T cells may come from the graft donor. The chain uses TRBV28 and TRBJ1-1, with D hard to call. The CDR3 reads CASSLRSDEAFF. CDR3 coding DNA: TGTGCCAGCAGTCTAAGATCAGATGAAGCTTTCTTT. Looking up the rest from reference TRBV28 and TRBJ1-1 gives the full variable domain: DVKVTQSSRYLVKRTGEKVFLECVQDMDHENMFWYRQDPGLGLRLIYFSYDVKMKEKGDIPEGYSVSREKKERFSLILESASTNQTSMYLCASSLRSDEAFFGQGTRLTVV.